The clone carrying this TCR beta chain was recorded at least ten times. CDR1 and CDR2 from the germline V gene are SGHAT and FQDESV (reference sequence). V trimming: 5 bases; J trimming: 3 bases; junction bases outside the gene matches: 6. This CDR3 is built from 15 residues. The sample belongs to a study of blood T cells in healthy people across ages. PCR was performed a second time for about 7 to 11 cycles using a sample-barcoded 5' primer and a J-beta primer mix. Researchers report that a template-switch adaptor with 12 random nucleotides tagged each cDNA molecule. TCRdb re-called the 5' RACE reads with MiXCR, one entry per CDR3 protein. The sample carries fewer than 800,000 distinct CDR3 sequences, approximately 30% recorded once.

J is TRBJ2-7 and V is TRBV11-1, with 11 bases lining up with TRBD1. This TCR came from a woman aged 80 or over in good health. The sequenced material came from blood. In DNA form, the CDR3 reads TGTGCCAGCAGCCAAACGGGGACAGGGGGCTACGAGCAGTACTTC. Encoded protein: CASSQTGTGGYEQYF.